The 28 T cell receptor beta chains below were found in one sample sequenced in a study of blood T cell repertoires in COVID-19 (dated by TCRdb to 2020 to 2022). The library was made by the immunoSEQ multiplex PCR assay. As stored in TCRdb, this immuneACCESS dataset retains in-frame rearrangements with V and J assigned. A fraction of the clones does not appear; measured against another copy, unresolved V genes explain less than half of the discrepancy, and the remainder lacks a known reason. In all, the sample holds fewer than 50,000 clones, and about 70% of those were seen once. The ten largest make up around 60% of the sample. The sample comprised peripheral blood. These receptors were obtained from a man older than 75 with acute or convalescent COVID-19.

The chain employs TRBV3-1 (or the pseudogene TRBV3-2) and TRBJ2-1; 14 nucleotides align to TRBD2. Germline loops: CDR1 LGHDT, CDR2 YNNKEL (reference sequence). The trim removed 4 bases at V and 1 base at J, leaving 12 bases unmatched. The CDR3 is 20 amino acids. CDR3 residues: CASSPTGTSGRPTSYNEQFF. In nucleotides, the CDR3 is TGTGCCAGCAGCCCGACCGGGACTAGCGGGAGACCGACATCCTACAATGAGCAGTTCTTC.

In this sample, this clone turned up a few times. The genes are TRBV4-1 and TRBJ2-3; D is perhaps TRBD2 (6 bases). Germline assignment: CDR1 MGHRA and CDR2 YSYEKL. The V end was cut by 4 bases, the J end by 5 bases, with 13 bases between. The CDR3 contains 14 residues. In DNA, the CDR3 is TGCGCCAGCAGCCCGGGACTTCTGGGAGATACGCAGTATTTT. The encoded protein is CASSPGLLGDTQYF.

The chain has TRBV3-1 (or the pseudogene TRBV3-2) and TRBJ2-5; TRBD2 matches 9 bases. The CDR3 totals 16 residues. V shed 2 bases and J 7 bases; nucleotides not matched to a gene: 11. Germline lookup yields CDR1 LGHDT and CDR2 YNNKEL (reference sequence). CDR3 in amino acids: CASSQWSSGMGATQYF. Written as DNA, the CDR3 is TGTGCCAGCAGCCAATGGTCTAGCGGGATGGGGGCGACCCAGTACTTC.

The rearrangement links TRBV19 to TRBJ2-2; D perhaps matches TRBD1 (6 bases). Germline loops: CDR1 LNHDA, CDR2 SQIVND (reference sequence). The CDR3 totals 14 residues. The V gene lost 11 bases and the J gene lost 3 bases, with 16 bases spanning the gap. CDR3 coding DNA: TGTGCCGGAAGGGGACCAGGGGACACCGGGGAGCTGTTTTTT. Translated, it gives CAGRGPGDTGELFF.

This chain connects TRBV30 to TRBJ2-3; 12 bases match TRBD2. The CDR3 runs to 16 residues. The germline V gene has CDR1 GTSNPN and CDR2 SVGIG (reference sequence). V shed 6 bases and J 6 bases; nucleotides not matched to a gene: 13. CDR3 sequence: CACRGTTSGRKDTQYF. CDR3 nucleotide sequence: TGTGCCTGCCGGGGGACTACTAGCGGGAGGAAGGATACGCAGTATTTT.

Only a few counts were recorded for this clone. The chain is built from TRBV28 and TRBJ2-1; 11 positions agree with TRBD2. The length of the CDR3 is 15 residues. Germline V gene sequence: CDR1 MDHEN, CDR2 SYDVKM. The ends lost 8 bases at V and 5 bases at J; junction bases unmatched: 8. The CDR3 DNA follows: TGTGCCAGCGGAATCCAGACTAGCGGGGACAATGAGCAGTTCTTC. It is translated as CASGIQTSGDNEQFF.

The rearrangement links TRBV28 to TRBJ2-7; TRBD1 agrees at 8 bases. The CDR3 loop spans 14 amino acids. CDR1 and CDR2 (germline): MDHEN, SYDVKM. Trimming cost V 1 base and J 6 bases; bases outside gene matches: 5. The CDR3 here is CASSLSGTGREQYF. CDR3 nucleotide sequence: TGTGCCAGCAGTTTATCCGGGACAGGCCGCGAGCAGTACTTC.

V gene TRBV9 combines with J gene TRBJ2-3; D unresolved. The ends were cut back, 0 bases at V and 2 bases at J, with 7 bases in the middle. CDR3 length: 14 residues. Germline CDR1 is SGDLS and CDR2 is YYNGEE. CDR3 sequence reads: CASSVGRATDTQYF. The CDR3, as DNA: TGTGCCAGCAGCGTAGGGAGAGCCACAGATACGCAGTATTTT.

The chain carries TRBV5-8 and TRBJ2-7, with D perhaps matching TRBD1 (6 bases). Per germline, CDR1 SGHTS and CDR2 YDEGEE. Trimming took off 3 bases at V and 2 bases at J, with 12 bases between the two ends. The CDR3 extends over 14 amino acids. The CDR3 DNA sequence: TGTGCCAGCAGCTCCAGGGGAAGGCCCTACGAGCAGTACTTC. The encoded protein is CASSSRGRPYEQYF.

V gene TRBV27 combines with J gene TRBJ2-3, with 7 bases that match TRBD1. Trimming cost V 2 bases and J 0 bases; bases outside gene matches: 2. The CDR3 is 15 amino acids. Germline V gene sequence: CDR1 MNHEY, CDR2 SMNVEV (reference sequence). CDR3 amino acids: CASSLQGVSTDTQYF. CDR3 in DNA: TGTGCCAGCAGTTTACAGGGGGTCAGCACAGATACGCAGTATTTT.

This chain links TRBV5-1 with TRBJ2-5; 9 bases agree with TRBD1. V was clipped by 2 bases and J by 5 bases; unmatched bases: 7. CDR1 is SGHRS, CDR2 YFSETQ, per germline. The CDR3 loop spans 15 amino acids. CDR3 in DNA: TGCGCCAGCAGCTTCGGGACAGGGAGGGTTGAGACCCAGTACTTC. Translation: CASSFGTGRVETQYF.

The chain uses TRBV5-6 and TRBJ2-5; D is possibly TRBD1 (6 bases). From germline, CDR1 is SGHDT and CDR2 YYEEEE. The CDR3 sequence is 14 residues long. V was shortened by 4 bases and J by 7 bases, with 17 bases between the two germline ends. CDR3 coding DNA: TGTGCCAGCAGCCGACAACAGGGTCCGGGGACCCAGTACTTC. It codes for CASSRQQGPGTQYF.

The chain employs TRBV3-1 (or the pseudogene TRBV3-2) and TRBJ2-5, with 12 bases fitting TRBD2. J gave up 3 bases and V 1 base, and 6 bases lay outside the gene matches. The length of the CDR3 is 17 residues. Looked up from germline, CDR1 is LGHDT and CDR2 is YNNKEL (reference sequence). The CDR3 spells CASSQVLAGGPKETQYF. In DNA, the CDR3 is TGTGCCAGCAGCCAAGTCCTAGCGGGAGGGCCAAAAGAGACCCAGTACTTC.

V is TRBV19 and J is TRBJ2-7; 12 bases are a match to TRBD2. Germline-derived CDR1 and CDR2 are LNHDA and SQIVND (reference sequence). Losses at the gene ends were 10 bases for V and 6 bases for J; bases not matched to a gene: 7. This CDR3 comprises 13 residues. Written as DNA, the CDR3 is TGTGCCACCTCGGGGACTAGCGGGCGCGAGCAGTACTTC. Amino acid sequence: CATSGTSGREQYF.

The chain couples TRBV3-1 (or the pseudogene TRBV3-2) to TRBJ2-1, with a tentative D call TRBD2 (7 bases). Germline CDR1 LGHDT, CDR2 YNNKEL (reference sequence). The CDR3 has 14 residues. V lost 5 bases and J lost 9, with 17 bases in between. CDR3 amino acids: CASSGGVQGVEQFF. In nucleotides, the CDR3 is TGTGCCAGCAGCGGGGGGGTACAGGGTGTTGAGCAGTTCTTC.

This clone came up once. The V and J genes are TRBV27 and TRBJ2-1; possibly TRBD2 for D (6 bases). The CDR3 runs to 17 residues. The germline V gene has CDR1 MNHEY and CDR2 SMNVEV (reference sequence). Trimming stripped 5 bases from V and 10 bases from J, with 27 bases between. In nucleotides, the CDR3 is TGTGCCAGCAGTCCCCTGGGGGGATCGGCAAGCCCCCAAGAGCAGTTCTTC. Amino acids: CASSPLGGSASPQEQFF.

The rearrangement links TRBV19 to TRBJ2-1; tentative D call: TRBD1 (6 bases). Germline loops: CDR1 LNHDA, CDR2 SQIVND (reference sequence). The germline V and J ends were trimmed by 3 bases and 4 bases, with 10 bases remaining between them. This CDR3 is built from 14 residues. This CDR3 is CASSIWGLYNEQFF. In DNA form, the CDR3 reads TGTGCCAGTAGTATCTGGGGGCTATACAATGAGCAGTTCTTC.

This sequence joins TRBV5-1 and TRBJ2-6; possible D gene TRBD2, 6 bases. This CDR3 is 15 amino acids long. Germline loops: CDR1 SGHRS, CDR2 YFSETQ. Trimming took off 3 bases at V and 3 bases at J, with 10 bases between the two ends. CDR3 in amino acids: CASSWGRNGANVLTF. The CDR3 bases are TGCGCCAGCAGCTGGGGGAGGAATGGGGCCAACGTCCTGACTTTC.

This rearrangement joins TRBV12-3 or TRBV12-4 to TRBJ2-1, with no clear D. This CDR3 has 13 amino acids. V lost 7 bases and J 3 bases, leaving 10 bases between the germline ends. CDR3 protein: CASILSSYNEQFF. The DNA for the CDR3 is TGTGCCAGCATTCTTTCGAGCTACAATGAGCAGTTCTTC.

This clone was recorded a few times. As DNA, the CDR3 is TGTGCCTGGAGTGTTTATGGAAAAGGGGGCACTTATTGGGGCACTGAAGCTTTCTTT. It is translated as CAWSVYGKGGTYWGTEAFF. J is TRBJ1-1 and V is TRBV30; the match to TRBD1 covers 7 bases. Germline values: CDR1 GTSNPN, CDR2 SVGIG (reference sequence). J gave up 4 bases and V 0 bases, and 20 bases lay outside the gene matches. The length of the CDR3 is 19 residues.

The rearrangement uses TRBV2 and TRBJ1-1; TRBD1 might be the D (5 bases). The germline CDR1 and CDR2 sequences are SNHLY and FYNNEI. The CDR3 length is 13 residues. V was clipped by 2 bases and J by 10 bases, with 14 bases between them. CDR3 in amino acids: CASSERQTWGAFF. Written as DNA, the CDR3 is TGTGCCAGCAGTGAACGACAGACTTGGGGAGCTTTCTTT.

The chain uses TRBV3-1 (or the pseudogene TRBV3-2) and TRBJ1-3; weak D call: TRBD1 (6 bases). This CDR3 region has 14 residues. Between the trimmed V and J ends, which lost 5 bases and 4 bases, there was a span of 12 bases. Germline CDR1 is LGHDT and CDR2 is YNNKEL (reference sequence). CDR3 residues: CASSFGTNGNTIYF. In DNA form, the CDR3 reads TGTGCCAGCAGCTTCGGGACAAACGGAAACACCATATATTTT.

The rearrangement joins TRBV4-1 to TRBJ2-3; the D is unclear. Deletions cut 1 base from V and 3 bases from J, with 11 bases between. Germline V gene lookup returns CDR1 MGHRA and CDR2 YSYEKL. The CDR3 is made up of 15 amino acids. In DNA form, the CDR3 reads TGCGCCAGCAGCCAAGCGGGTCTACTAACAGATACGCAGTATTTT. Amino acids: CASSQAGLLTDTQYF.

V and J are TRBV7-3 and TRBJ1-2; D remains unclear. Deletions cut 5 bases from V and 2 bases from J, with 9 bases between. Germline CDR1 SGHTA, CDR2 FQGTGA. This CDR3 spans 13 amino acids. The CDR3 region is CASSLDPNYGYTF. In DNA, the CDR3 is TGTGCCAGCAGCCTAGACCCGAACTATGGCTACACCTTC.

CDR3 in amino acids: CASITDKSSTDTQYF. In DNA form, the CDR3 reads TGTGCCAGCATCACGGACAAATCTAGCACAGATACGCAGTATTTT. The chain carries TRBV7-9 and TRBJ2-3, with D maybe TRBD1 (5 bases). Germline lookup yields CDR1 SEHNR and CDR2 FQNEAQ (reference sequence). V lost 7 bases and J 0 bases, leaving 14 bases between the germline ends. This CDR3 contains 15 residues.

The J gene is TRBJ2-3, the V gene TRBV7-8; 9 nucleotides agree with TRBD2. CDR3 size: 17 residues. The germline V gene has CDR1 SGHVS and CDR2 FQNEAQ. The trim removed 2 bases at V and 3 bases at J, leaving 9 bases unmatched. CDR3 loop: CASSLTPGLAGTDTQYF. DNA for the CDR3: TGTGCCAGCAGCTTAACCCCAGGGCTAGCGGGGACAGATACGCAGTATTTT.

The V gene is TRBV6-5, the J gene TRBJ2-2, with D possibly matching TRBD2 (5 bases). CDR3 length: 14 residues. CDR1 MNHEY and CDR2 SVGAGI come from the germline V gene. Deletions cut 1 base from V and 6 bases from J, with 9 bases between. CDR3 sequence reads: CASSYWGEAGELFF. The DNA of the CDR3 is TGTGCCAGCAGTTACTGGGGAGAGGCCGGGGAGCTGTTTTTT.

V and J are TRBV4-3 and TRBJ1-2; TRBD1 aligns across 10 bases. Losses at the gene ends were 5 bases for V and 2 bases for J; bases not matched to a gene: 5. The germline gives CDR1 LGHNA, CDR2 YSLEER. The CDR3 has 15 residues. CDR3 in amino acids: CASSSRQGANYGYTF. Here the CDR3 DNA reads TGCGCCAGCAGCTCCCGACAGGGGGCCAACTATGGCTACACCTTC.